This is a list of T cell receptor beta chains from one sample in a study of shared clonotypes between healthy human individuals. Libraries were prepared by immunoSEQ multiplex PCR; TCRdb keeps only in-frame clonotypes and omits some of them. The sample lists about 2 million clones, roughly 94% occurring once. The source material was naive CD4+ T cells sorted from blood. The origin of the receptors is a man between 18 and 35 years old in good health. Both conserved end residues are part of each CDR3. Fields, in order: V gene, CDR3 length, J gene, clone size, D gene, CDR3 DNA, CDR3 protein. A D gene is named only where the DNA matches it firmly. Some rows mark clone size as missing; the rest say once, few, many or name a class of expanded clone.

>TRBV11-2|18|TRBJ2-3|-|TRBD2
TGTGCCAGCTCCCGCCTTAGTTTGACTAGCGGGGAAACAGATACGCAGTATTTT
CASSRLSLTSGETDTQYF
>TRBV10-3|15|TRBJ1-5|-|TRBD1
TGTGCCATCAGTGAGACAGGGGGTGGCAATCAGCCCCAGCATTTT
CAISETGGGNQPQHF
>TRBV10-3|14|TRBJ2-7|-|-
TGTGCCATCAGGTTTTCGGACGGATTCTACGAGCAGTACTTC
CAIRFSDGFYEQYF
>TRBV30|16|TRBJ2-3|-|TRBD2
TGTGCCTGGAGTGTCCCCCAGCGGGGACTCACAGATACGCAATATTTT
CAWSVPQRGLTDTQYF
>TRBV30|13|TRBJ1-2|-|-
TGTGCCTGGAGGCTCGGGGGGCCCGACGGCTACACCTTC
CAWRLGGPDGYTF
>TRBV5-1|13|TRBJ2-1|once|TRBD1
TGCGCCAGCAGCCCCCAACAGGGGACTGAGCAGTTCTTC
CASSPQQGTEQFF
>TRBV7-2|16|TRBJ2-1|-|-
TGTGCCAGCAGCTTAGAAGTCCGTCTAGCAGACAATGAGCAGTTCTTC
CASSLEVRLADNEQFF
>TRBV9|15|TRBJ1-4|-|-
TGTGCCAGCAGCCCCCAGTCCCACAAGAATGAAAAACTGTTTTTT
CASSPQSHKNEKLFF
>TRBV5-4|18|TRBJ2-1|-|-
TGTGCCAGCAGCTTGGCCGGGGAGCTCGGACGTACAATGAATGGGCAGTTCTTC
CASSLAGELGRTMNGQFF
>TRBV6-4|16|TRBJ1-6|-|TRBD1
TGTGCCAGCAGTCGGGGGACAGGGGCTCAGAATTCACCCCTCCACTTT
CASSRGTGAQNSPLHF
>TRBV11-2|18|TRBJ2-7|-|TRBD2
TGTGCCAGCAGCTTAGAATTTTCCTTTGGGAGGGCCTCGTACGAGCAGTACTTC
CASSLEFSFGRASYEQYF
>TRBV7-2|15|TRBJ2-1|-|TRBD2
TGTGCCAGCAGCTCATTAGCGGGCGCCTACAATGAGCAGTTCTTC
CASSSLAGAYNEQFF
>TRBV11-2|14|TRBJ1-1|-|TRBD1
TGTGCCAGCAGCTTCACAGGGGTCGGTACTGAAGCTTTCTTT
CASSFTGVGTEAFF
>TRBV6-1|13|TRBJ2-2|-|-
TGTGCCAGCAGTGATCACAACACCGGGGAGCTGTTTTTT
CASSDHNTGELFF
>TRBV12-5|16|TRBJ2-7|-|-
TGTGCTAGTGGTTTGGTACTGACTCTCAGCTCCTACGAGCAGTACTTC
CASGLVLTLSSYEQYF
>TRBV6-6|13|TRBJ1-3|-|TRBD1
TGTGCATCAGGGGGGGATCGTGGAAACACCATATATTTT
CASGGDRGNTIYF
>TRBV10-3|15|TRBJ2-7|once|TRBD2
TGTGCCATCAGTGAAGGGACTAGCGGGAGCCACGAGCAGTACTTC
CAISEGTSGSHEQYF
>TRBV5-1|15|TRBJ2-7|-|TRBD1
TGCGCCAGCAGCTTGGGTTTGGACAGGGCCTACGAGCAGTACTTC
CASSLGLDRAYEQYF
>TRBV19|13|TRBJ1-3|-|TRBD1
TGTGCCACCTGGACAGGGGGCCAAAACACCATATATTTT
CATWTGGQNTIYF
>TRBV25-1|15|TRBJ1-2|-|TRBD1
TGTGCCAGCAGTCCGGGGGCAGGGGGCCACTATGGCTACACCTTC
CASSPGAGGHYGYTF
>TRBV10-1|13|TRBJ2-1|few|-
TGCGCCAGCAGTGAGTCAAGACAAGTAGGGCAGTTCTTC
CASSESRQVGQFF
>TRBV19|12|TRBJ2-7|-|TRBD1
TGTGCCAGTAGTACTCAGGGGGCCGAGCAGTACTTC
CASSTQGAEQYF
>TRBV19|14|TRBJ1-5|-|TRBD1
TGTGCCAGTAGTTCCGGGACAGGTCATCAGCCCCAGCATTTT
CASSSGTGHQPQHF
>TRBV28|15|TRBJ1-1|once|-
TGTGCCAGCAGTTCCGAAGGTAGGGCGGGCACTGAAGCTTTCTTT
CASSSEGRAGTEAFF
>TRBV5-1|16|TRBJ1-6|-|TRBD1
TGCGCCAGCAGCTTGGAAGGGACAGGGGCAAGGTCACCCCTCCACTTT
CASSLEGTGARSPLHF
>TRBV7-2|15|TRBJ1-2|-|-
TGTGCCAGCAGCTTAGGGAATTCGCAGGGGCATGGCTACACCTTC
CASSLGNSQGHGYTF
>TRBV4-2|15|TRBJ2-3|-|-
TGTGCCAGCAGCCAGGGGAGGGGGAGCACAGATACGCAGTATTTT
CASSQGRGSTDTQYF
>TRBV30|12|TRBJ2-5|once|-
TGTGCCTGGAGTGGAGGGCGAGAGACCCAGTACTTC
CAWSGGRETQYF
>TRBV25-1|13|TRBJ2-7|once|-
TGTGCCAGCAGTGAGTACAGGGGGGGGGAGCAGTACTTC
CASSEYRGGEQYF
>TRBV9|14|TRBJ2-7|-|TRBD2
TGTGCCAGCAGCGCCGGGACGGGGGGCTACGAGCAGTACTTC
CASSAGTGGYEQYF
>TRBV13|12|TRBJ2-3|-|-
TGTGCCAGCAGCTTAAATTCAGATACGCAGTATTTT
CASSLNSDTQYF
>TRBV19|14|TRBJ2-1|-|-
TGTGCCAGTAGTTTTCTATGGGCGGTGGATGAGCAGTTCTTC
CASSFLWAVDEQFF
>TRBV6-5|11|TRBJ2-1|-|-
TGTGCCAGCAGTCTTTCCAATGAGCAGTTCTTC
CASSLSNEQFF
>TRBV27|15|TRBJ2-7|-|TRBD2
TGTGCCAGCAAAACTTACAGCGGGGGCTCCTACGAGCAGTACTTC
CASKTYSGGSYEQYF
>TRBV6-6|13|TRBJ2-5|-|-
TGTGCCAGCAGTTGGAGTGGGGTGGAGACCCAGTACTTC
CASSWSGVETQYF
>TRBV7-3|15|TRBJ1-1|-|-
TGTGCCAGCAGCTTAACGCGCACGATGAACACTGAAGCTTTCTTT
CASSLTRTMNTEAFF
>TRBV6-1|15|TRBJ1-6|-|TRBD1
TGTGCCAGCCTGGGACAGGTCGTCTATAATTCACCCCTCCACTTT
CASLGQVVYNSPLHF
>TRBV29-1|15|TRBJ2-4|-|TRBD1
TGCAGCGTTGAACCCGGGACAGGGAGGGAAAACATTCAGTACTTC
CSVEPGTGRENIQYF
>TRBV7-2|16|TRBJ1-2|once|-
TGTGCCAGCAGCTTAATACGGGGGGCTAGGAACTATGGCTACACCTTC
CASSLIRGARNYGYTF
>TRBV7-8|15|TRBJ2-1|-|-
TGTGCCAGCAGCGCAGGGGATGGCTCCTACAATGAGCAGTTCTTC
CASSAGDGSYNEQFF
>TRBV6-6|15|TRBJ2-5|-|-
TGTGCCAGCAGATCCTTGGACAGAATCCAAGAGACCCAGTACTTC
CASRSLDRIQETQYF
>TRBV10-2|15|TRBJ1-4|-|TRBD1
TGCGCCAGCAGTGAGCGGACAGGGTACGGTGAAAAACTGTTTTTT
CASSERTGYGEKLFF
>TRBV2|12|TRBJ2-7|-|TRBD2
TGTGCCAGCAGAGGGACTAGCTACGAGCAGTACTTC
CASRGTSYEQYF
>TRBV29-1|13|TRBJ2-2|-|TRBD1
TGCAGCGTTGAAGATCAGGGGGCCGGGGAGCTGTTTTTT
CSVEDQGAGELFF
>TRBV6-5|15|TRBJ1-2|-|-
TGTGCCAGCTTACCCGGACCGATCGAACTCTATGGCTACACCTTC
CASLPGPIELYGYTF
>TRBV14|15|TRBJ2-3|few|TRBD1
TGTGCCAGCAGCCAAGCGGGACAGGCCACAGATACGCAGTATTTT
CASSQAGQATDTQYF
>TRBV28|14|TRBJ2-3|once|TRBD2
TGTGCCAGCAGCTTTCGGGGGGGCACAGATACGCAGTATTTT
CASSFRGGTDTQYF
>TRBV6-1|15|TRBJ2-1|-|-
TGTGCCAGCAGTGAGTCTCCCGGGGCTCTGAATGAGCAGTTCTTC
CASSESPGALNEQFF
>TRBV5-1|16|TRBJ2-7|-|-
TGCGCCAGCAGCTTGGTCACGGCCTCCCTATCCTACGAGCAGTACTTC
CASSLVTASLSYEQYF
>TRBV2|15|TRBJ2-1|-|TRBD2
TGTGCCAGCAACGAGCGGGAGGGGGCCTACAATGAGCAGTTCTTC
CASNEREGAYNEQFF
>TRBV4-1|16|TRBJ2-7|-|-
TGCGCCAGCAGCCAAGAACGAGGCCAGGGGTCCCACGAGCAGTACTTC
CASSQERGQGSHEQYF
>TRBV6-1|13|TRBJ2-4|-|-
TGTGCCAGCAGTGAAAATTTCGGGTCAATTCAGTACTTC
CASSENFGSIQYF
>TRBV7-2|15|TRBJ2-7|-|TRBD2
TGTGCCAGCAGCTCTGATAGCGGGAGCTCCTACGAGCAGTACTTC
CASSSDSGSSYEQYF
>TRBV4-1|16|TRBJ2-2|-|TRBD1
TGCGCCAGCAGCCGAACAGGGGGCGCCAACACCGGGGAGCTGTTTTTT
CASSRTGGANTGELFF